Listed below are T cell receptor beta chains from one sample, sequenced in a study of beta chain features in type 1 diabetes. TCRdb's table, derived via immunoSEQ multiplex PCR, lists solely in-frame clones and lacks some. This repertoire shows some 350,000 clones, around 9.6% found once; its top ten account for over 0.45%. Sequenced: central memory CD4+ T cells from blood. Receptors originate from a man aged 30 to 39 with type 1 diabetes. CDR3s include the opening cysteine and the closing phenylalanine or tryptophan. Fields, in order: clone size, J gene, D gene, V gene, CDR3 DNA, CDR3 protein. A D gene is named only where the DNA matches it firmly. Clone size is stated in some rows and not others, as once, few, many or a class when expanded.

clone size: few
J gene: TRBJ2-1
D gene: NA
V gene: TRBV11-3
CDR3 DNA: TGTGCCAGCAGCTTAGGGGCTGGGTTCGGGGGTGACTACAATGAGCAGTTCTTC
CDR3 protein: CASSLGAGFGGDYNEQFF

clone size: few
J gene: TRBJ2-5
D gene: TRBD1
V gene: TRBV6-1
CDR3 DNA: TGTGCCAGCAGACCCGGGACAGGGTCGGAGACCCAGTACTTC
CDR3 protein: CASRPGTGSETQYF

clone size: NA
J gene: TRBJ1-1
D gene: NA
V gene: TRBV6-5
CDR3 DNA: TGTGCCCTTATCCTTGGGGGCGTTGGCGCTGAAGCTTTCTTT
CDR3 protein: CALILGGVGAEAFF

clone size: NA
J gene: TRBJ2-7
D gene: TRBD1
V gene: TRBV14
CDR3 DNA: TGTGCCAGCAGCCGGTGGCAGGGGGCCTACGAGCAGTACTTC
CDR3 protein: CASSRWQGAYEQYF

clone size: few
J gene: TRBJ1-2
D gene: NA
V gene: TRBV7-9
CDR3 DNA: TGTGCCAGCAGCTTCCCGGGCCGCTATGGCTACACCTTC
CDR3 protein: CASSFPGRYGYTF

clone size: few
J gene: TRBJ2-3
D gene: TRBD2
V gene: TRBV5-1
CDR3 DNA: TGCGCCAGCAGCTTGGTAGCGGGAACAGATACGCAGTATTTT
CDR3 protein: CASSLVAGTDTQYF

clone size: few
J gene: TRBJ2-3
D gene: NA
V gene: TRBV5-6
CDR3 DNA: TGTGCCAGCAGCCGATGGACTTTGCCCACAGATACGCAGTATTTT
CDR3 protein: CASSRWTLPTDTQYF

clone size: NA
J gene: TRBJ1-2
D gene: NA
V gene: TRBV27
CDR3 DNA: TGTGCCAGCAGTGTCACCTCCCCCGGGCTGAACTATGGCTACACCTTC
CDR3 protein: CASSVTSPGLNYGYTF

clone size: once
J gene: TRBJ1-4
D gene: TRBD1
V gene: TRBV15
CDR3 DNA: TGTGCCACCAGCAGAGATGGCTGCGGGGACAGGGAGAGGTCAAAACTGTTTTTT
CDR3 protein: CATSRDGCGDRERSKLFF

clone size: NA
J gene: TRBJ2-7
D gene: TRBD2
V gene: TRBV10-3
CDR3 DNA: TGTGCCATCAGTCCGGGACTAGCATTCCAGTACGAGCAGTACTTC
CDR3 protein: CAISPGLAFQYEQYF